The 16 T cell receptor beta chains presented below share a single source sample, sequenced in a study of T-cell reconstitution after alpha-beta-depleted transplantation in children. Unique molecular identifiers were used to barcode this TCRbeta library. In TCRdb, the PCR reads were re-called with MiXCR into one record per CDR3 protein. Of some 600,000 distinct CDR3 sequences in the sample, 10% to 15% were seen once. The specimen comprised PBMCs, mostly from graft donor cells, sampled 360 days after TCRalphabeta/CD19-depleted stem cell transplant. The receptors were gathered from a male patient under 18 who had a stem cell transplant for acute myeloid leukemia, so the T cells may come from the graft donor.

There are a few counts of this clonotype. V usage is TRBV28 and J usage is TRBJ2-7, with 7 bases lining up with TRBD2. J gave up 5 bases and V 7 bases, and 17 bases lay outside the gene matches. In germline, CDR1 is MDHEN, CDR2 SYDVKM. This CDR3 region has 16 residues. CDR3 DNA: TGTGCCAGCACCTGGGGCGGGAGCGCCTCTTTCGACGAGCAGTACTTC. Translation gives CASTWGGSASFDEQYF.

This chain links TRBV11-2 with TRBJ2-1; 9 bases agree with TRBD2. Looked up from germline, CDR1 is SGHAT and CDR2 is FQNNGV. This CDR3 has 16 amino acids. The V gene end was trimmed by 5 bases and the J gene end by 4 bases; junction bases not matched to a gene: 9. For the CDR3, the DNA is TGTGCCAGCAGCCCCCGCATAGCGGGAGTTTACAATGAGCAGTTCTTC. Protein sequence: CASSPRIAGVYNEQFF. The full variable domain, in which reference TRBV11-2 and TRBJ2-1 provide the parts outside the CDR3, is EAGVAQSPRYKIIEKRQSVAFWCNPISGHATLYWYQQILGQGPKLLIQFQNNGVVDDSQLPKDRFSAERLKGVDSTLKIQPAKLEDSAVYLCASSPRIAGVYNEQFFGPGTRLTVL.

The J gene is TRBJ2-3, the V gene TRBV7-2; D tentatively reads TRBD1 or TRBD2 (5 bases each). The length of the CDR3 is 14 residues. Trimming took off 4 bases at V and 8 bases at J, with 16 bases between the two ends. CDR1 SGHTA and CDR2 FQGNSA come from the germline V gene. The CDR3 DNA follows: TGTGCCAGCAGCTCGCTTGGGTCTGGGGGTACGCAGTATTTT. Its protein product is CASSSLGSGGTQYF.

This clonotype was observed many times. Written as DNA, the CDR3 is TGTGCCAGCAGCCCCCTCCGGACTAGCTCCTACGAGCAGTACTTC. Translating gives CASSPLRTSSYEQYF. The V call is TRBV27, the J call TRBJ2-7; 7 positions agree with TRBD2. The CDR3 has 15 residues. J gave up 0 bases and V 6 bases, and 8 bases lay outside the gene matches. CDR1 and CDR2 from the germline V gene are MNHEY and SMNVEV (reference sequence).

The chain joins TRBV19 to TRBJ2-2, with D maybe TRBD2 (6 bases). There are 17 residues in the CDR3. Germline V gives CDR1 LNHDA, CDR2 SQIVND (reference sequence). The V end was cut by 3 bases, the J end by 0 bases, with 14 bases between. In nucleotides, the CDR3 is TGTGCCAGTAGTATGCACCGGAAGCGGGCGAACACCGGGGAGCTGTTTTTT. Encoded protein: CASSMHRKRANTGELFF.

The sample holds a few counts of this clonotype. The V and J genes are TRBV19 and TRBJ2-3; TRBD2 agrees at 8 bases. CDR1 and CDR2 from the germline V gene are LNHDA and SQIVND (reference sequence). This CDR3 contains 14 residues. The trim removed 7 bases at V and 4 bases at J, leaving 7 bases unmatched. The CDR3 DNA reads TGTGCCAGTACGGCGAGCGGGAGAGCAGATACGCAGTATTTT. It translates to CASTASGRADTQYF.

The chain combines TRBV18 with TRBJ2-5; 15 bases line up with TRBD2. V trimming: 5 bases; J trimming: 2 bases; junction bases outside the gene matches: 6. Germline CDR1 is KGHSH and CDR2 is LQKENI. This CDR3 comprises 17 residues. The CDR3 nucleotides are TGTGCCAGCTCAGGGACTAGCGGGAGGAACCTACAAGAGACCCAGTACTTC. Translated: CASSGTSGRNLQETQYF.

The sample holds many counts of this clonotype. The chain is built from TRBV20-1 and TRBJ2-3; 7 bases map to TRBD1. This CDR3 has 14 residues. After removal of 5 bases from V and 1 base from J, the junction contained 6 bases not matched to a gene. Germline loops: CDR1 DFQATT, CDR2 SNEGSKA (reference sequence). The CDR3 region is CSAPDRAGTDTQYF. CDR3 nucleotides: TGCAGTGCTCCCGACAGGGCTGGCACAGATACGCAGTATTTT.

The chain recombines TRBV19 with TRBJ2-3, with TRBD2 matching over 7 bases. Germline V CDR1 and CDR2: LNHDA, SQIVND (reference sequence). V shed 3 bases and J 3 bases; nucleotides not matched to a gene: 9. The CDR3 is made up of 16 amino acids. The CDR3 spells CASSIPAGAPTDTQYF. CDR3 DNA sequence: TGTGCCAGTAGTATTCCCGCGGGAGCCCCAACAGATACGCAGTATTTT.

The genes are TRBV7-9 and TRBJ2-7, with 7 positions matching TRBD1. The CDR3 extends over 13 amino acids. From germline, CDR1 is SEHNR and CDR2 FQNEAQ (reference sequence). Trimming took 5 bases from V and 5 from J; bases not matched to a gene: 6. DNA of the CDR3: TGTGCCAGCAGCCCTCCCGACAGGGACGAGCAGTACTTC. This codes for CASSPPDRDEQYF. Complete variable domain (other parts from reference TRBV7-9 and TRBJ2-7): DTGVSQNPRHKITKRGQNVTFRCDPISEHNRLYWYRQTLGQGPEFLTYFQNEAQLEKSRLLSDRFSAERPKGSFSTLEIQRTEQGDSAMYLCASSPPDRDEQYFGPGTRLTVT.

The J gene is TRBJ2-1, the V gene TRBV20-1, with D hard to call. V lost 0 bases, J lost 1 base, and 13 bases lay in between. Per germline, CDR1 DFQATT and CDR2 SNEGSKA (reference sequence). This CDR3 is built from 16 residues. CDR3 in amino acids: CSARDLESFSYNEQFF. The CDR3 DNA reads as TGCAGTGCTAGAGATCTAGAAAGCTTTTCCTACAATGAGCAGTTCTTC.

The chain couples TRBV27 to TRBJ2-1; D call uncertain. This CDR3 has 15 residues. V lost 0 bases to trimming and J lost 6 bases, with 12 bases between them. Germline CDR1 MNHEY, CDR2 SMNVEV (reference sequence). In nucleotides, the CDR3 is TGTGCCAGCAGTTTATCTTTCACGGTCGGCAATGAGCAGTTCTTC. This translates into CASSLSFTVGNEQFF.

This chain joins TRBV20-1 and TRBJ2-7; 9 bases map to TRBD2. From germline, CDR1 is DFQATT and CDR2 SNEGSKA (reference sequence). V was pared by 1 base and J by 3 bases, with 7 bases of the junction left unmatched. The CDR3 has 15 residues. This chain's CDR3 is CSARGEAGGRYEQYF. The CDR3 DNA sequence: TGCAGTGCTAGAGGGGAAGCGGGAGGCCGCTACGAGCAGTACTTC.

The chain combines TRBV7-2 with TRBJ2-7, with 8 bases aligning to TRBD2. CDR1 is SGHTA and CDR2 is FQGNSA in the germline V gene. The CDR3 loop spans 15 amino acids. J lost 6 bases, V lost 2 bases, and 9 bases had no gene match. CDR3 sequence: CASSLKSGSSPEQYF. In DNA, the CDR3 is TGTGCCAGCAGCTTAAAGAGCGGGAGTAGTCCCGAGCAGTACTTC. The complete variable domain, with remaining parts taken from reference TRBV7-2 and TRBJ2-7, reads GAGVSQSPSNKVTEKGKDVELRCDPISGHTALYWYRQSLGQGLEFLIYFQGNSAPDKSGLPSDRFSAERTGGSVSTLTIQRTQQEDSAVYLCASSLKSGSSPEQYFGPGTRLTVT.

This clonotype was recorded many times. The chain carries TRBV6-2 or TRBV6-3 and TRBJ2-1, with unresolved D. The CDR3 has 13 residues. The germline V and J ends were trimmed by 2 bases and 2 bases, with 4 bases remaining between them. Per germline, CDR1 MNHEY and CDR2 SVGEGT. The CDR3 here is CASSYIAYNEQFF. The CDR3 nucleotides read TGTGCCAGCAGTTACATAGCCTACAATGAGCAGTTCTTC.

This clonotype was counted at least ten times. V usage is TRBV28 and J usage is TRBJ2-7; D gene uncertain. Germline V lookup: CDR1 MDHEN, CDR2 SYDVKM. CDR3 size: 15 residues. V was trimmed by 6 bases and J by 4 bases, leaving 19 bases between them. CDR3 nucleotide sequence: TGTGCCAGCAGCATGTTAGGGTACAGAGCATACGAGCAGTACTTC. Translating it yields CASSMLGYRAYEQYF.